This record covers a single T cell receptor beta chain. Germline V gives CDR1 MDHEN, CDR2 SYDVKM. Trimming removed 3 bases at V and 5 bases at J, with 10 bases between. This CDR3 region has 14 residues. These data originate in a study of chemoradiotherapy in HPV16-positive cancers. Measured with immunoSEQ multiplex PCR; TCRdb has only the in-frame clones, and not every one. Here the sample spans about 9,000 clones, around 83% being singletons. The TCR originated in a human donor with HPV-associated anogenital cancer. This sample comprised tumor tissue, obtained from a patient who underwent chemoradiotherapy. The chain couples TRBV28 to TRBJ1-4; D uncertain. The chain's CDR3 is CASSFFDGNEKLFF. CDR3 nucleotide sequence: TGTGCCAGCAGTTTTTTTGACGGCAATGAAAAACTGTTTTTT.